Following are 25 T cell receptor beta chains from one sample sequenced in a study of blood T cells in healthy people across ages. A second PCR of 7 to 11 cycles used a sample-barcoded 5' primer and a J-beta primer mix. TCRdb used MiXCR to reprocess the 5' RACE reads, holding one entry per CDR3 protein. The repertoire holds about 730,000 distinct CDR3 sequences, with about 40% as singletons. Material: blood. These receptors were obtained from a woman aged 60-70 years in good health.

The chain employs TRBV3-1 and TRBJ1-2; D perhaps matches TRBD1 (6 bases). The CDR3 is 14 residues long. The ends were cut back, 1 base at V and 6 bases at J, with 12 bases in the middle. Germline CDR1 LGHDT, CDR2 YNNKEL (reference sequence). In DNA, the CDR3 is TGTGCCAGCAGCCAAGTCCGCGCAGGGGATGGCTACACCTTC. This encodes CASSQVRAGDGYTF.

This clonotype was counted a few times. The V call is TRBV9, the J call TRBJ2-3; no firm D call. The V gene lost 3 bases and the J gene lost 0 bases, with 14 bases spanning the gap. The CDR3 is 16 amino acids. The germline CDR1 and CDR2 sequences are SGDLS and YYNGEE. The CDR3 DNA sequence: TGTGCCAGCAGCGCTGGGCTGGGCAGTAGCACAGATACGCAGTATTTT. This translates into CASSAGLGSSTDTQYF.

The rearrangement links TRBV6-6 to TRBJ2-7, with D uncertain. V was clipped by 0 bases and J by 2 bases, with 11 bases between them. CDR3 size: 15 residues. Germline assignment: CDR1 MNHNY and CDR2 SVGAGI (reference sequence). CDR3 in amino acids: CASSYSRSATYEQYF. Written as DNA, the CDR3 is TGTGCCAGCAGTTACTCTAGGTCGGCCACCTACGAGCAGTACTTC.

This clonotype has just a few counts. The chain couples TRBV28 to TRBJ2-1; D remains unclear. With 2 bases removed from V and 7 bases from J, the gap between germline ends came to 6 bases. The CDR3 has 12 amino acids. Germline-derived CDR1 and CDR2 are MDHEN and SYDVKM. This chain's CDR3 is CASSLNANEQFF. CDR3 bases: TGTGCCAGCAGTTTAAACGCGAATGAGCAGTTCTTC. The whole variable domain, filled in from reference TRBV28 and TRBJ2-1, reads DVKVTQSSRYLVKRTGEKVFLECVQDMDHENMFWYRQDPGLGLRLIYFSYDVKMKEKGDIPEGYSVSREKKERFSLILESASTNQTSMYLCASSLNANEQFFGPGTRLTVL.

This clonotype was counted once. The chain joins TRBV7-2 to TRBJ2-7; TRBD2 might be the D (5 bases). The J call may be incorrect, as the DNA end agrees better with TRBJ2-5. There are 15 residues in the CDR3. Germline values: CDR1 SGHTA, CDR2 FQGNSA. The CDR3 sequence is CASRHADPREETQYF. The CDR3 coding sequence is TGTGCCAGCAGACACGCAGATCCAAGGGAGGAGACCCAGTACTTC.

In DNA form, the CDR3 reads TGTGCCAGCAGCCCTGACCGCTCTGGGGCCAACGTCCTGACTTTC. Translated, it gives CASSPDRSGANVLTF. V usage is TRBV6-5 and J usage is TRBJ2-6; D gene uncertain. Germline lookup yields CDR1 MNHEY and CDR2 SVGAGI. Between the trimmed V and J ends, which lost 6 bases and 0 bases, there was a span of 9 bases. CDR3 length: 15 residues.

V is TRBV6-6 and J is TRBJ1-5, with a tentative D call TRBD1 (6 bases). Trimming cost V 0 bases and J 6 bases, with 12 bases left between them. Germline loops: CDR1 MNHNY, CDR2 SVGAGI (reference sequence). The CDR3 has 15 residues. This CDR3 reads CASSYSFQGTQPQHF. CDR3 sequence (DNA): TGTGCCAGCAGTTACTCGTTTCAGGGGACTCAGCCCCAGCATTTT.

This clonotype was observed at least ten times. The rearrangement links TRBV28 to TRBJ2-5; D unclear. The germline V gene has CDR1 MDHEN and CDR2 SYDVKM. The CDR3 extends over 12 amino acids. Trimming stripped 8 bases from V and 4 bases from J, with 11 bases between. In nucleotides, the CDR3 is TGTGCCAGCCAGACTTGGTCAGAGACCCAGTACTTC. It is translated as CASQTWSETQYF.

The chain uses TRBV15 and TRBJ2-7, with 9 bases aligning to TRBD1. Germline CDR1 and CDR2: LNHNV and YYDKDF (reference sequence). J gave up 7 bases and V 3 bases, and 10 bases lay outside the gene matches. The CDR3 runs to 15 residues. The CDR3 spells CATSRGQGPYNEQYF. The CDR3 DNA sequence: TGTGCCACCAGCAGGGGACAGGGTCCATACAATGAGCAGTACTTC.

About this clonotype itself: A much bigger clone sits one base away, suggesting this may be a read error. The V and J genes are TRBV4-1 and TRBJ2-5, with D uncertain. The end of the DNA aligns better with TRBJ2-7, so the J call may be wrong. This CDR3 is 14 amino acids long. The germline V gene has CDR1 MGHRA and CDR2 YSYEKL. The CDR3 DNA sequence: TGCACCAGCAGCCAAGAACACGGAGACTACGAGCAGTACTTC. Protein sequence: CTSSQEHGDYEQYF.

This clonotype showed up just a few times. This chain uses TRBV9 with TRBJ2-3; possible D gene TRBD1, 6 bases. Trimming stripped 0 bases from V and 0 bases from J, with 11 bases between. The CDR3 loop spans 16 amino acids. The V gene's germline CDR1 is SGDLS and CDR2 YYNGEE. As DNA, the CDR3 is TGTGCCAGCAGCGTAGCTAGGGGGAAAAGCACAGATACGCAGTATTTT. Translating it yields CASSVARGKSTDTQYF.

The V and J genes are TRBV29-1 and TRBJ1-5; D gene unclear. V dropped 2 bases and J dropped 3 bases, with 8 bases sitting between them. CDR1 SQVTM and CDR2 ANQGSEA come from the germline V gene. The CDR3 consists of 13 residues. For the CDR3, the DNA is TGCAGCGTTGAACTGGCCATCAATCAGCCCCAGCATTTT. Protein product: CSVELAINQPQHF.

Here the CDR3 DNA reads TGCAGCGGAGTACAGGGGGCTCGGGAAAAACTGTTTTTT. Protein: CSGVQGAREKLFF. The chain links TRBV29-1 to TRBJ1-4, with TRBD1 matching over 9 bases. The CDR3 totals 13 residues. Germline-derived CDR1 and CDR2 are SQVTM and ANQGSEA. With V trimmed by 7 bases and J by 8 bases, 8 bases remained unmatched.

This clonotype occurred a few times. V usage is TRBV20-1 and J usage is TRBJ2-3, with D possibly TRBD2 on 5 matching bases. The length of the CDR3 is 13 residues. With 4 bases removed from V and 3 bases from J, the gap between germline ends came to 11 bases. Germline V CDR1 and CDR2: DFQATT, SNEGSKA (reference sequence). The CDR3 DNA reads TGCAGTGCTACCGGGGAAGTTACAGATACGCAGTATTTT. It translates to CSATGEVTDTQYF.

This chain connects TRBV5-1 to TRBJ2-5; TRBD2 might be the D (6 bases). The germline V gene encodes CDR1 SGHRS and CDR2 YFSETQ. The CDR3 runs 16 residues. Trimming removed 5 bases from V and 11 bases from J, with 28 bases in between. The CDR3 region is CASSPAGTGTYNEQYF. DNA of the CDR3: TGCGCCAGCAGTCCGGCGGGGACTGGTACCTACAATGAGCAGTACTTC.

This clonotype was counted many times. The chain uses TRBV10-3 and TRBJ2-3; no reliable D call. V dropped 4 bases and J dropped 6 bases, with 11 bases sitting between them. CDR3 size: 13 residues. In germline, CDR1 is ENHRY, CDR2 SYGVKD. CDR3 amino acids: CAISAPSWDTQYF. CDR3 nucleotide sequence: TGTGCCATCAGTGCACCGAGCTGGGATACGCAGTATTTT.

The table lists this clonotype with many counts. As DNA, the CDR3 is TGTGCCAGCAGTTATGGGATGCGCGACGAGCAGTACTTC. Its translation is CASSYGMRDEQYF. The chain links TRBV6-5 to TRBJ2-7; D remains ambiguous. Germline V lookup: CDR1 MNHEY, CDR2 SVGAGI. V gave up 3 bases and J gave up 5 bases, with 11 bases separating them. This CDR3 region has 13 residues.

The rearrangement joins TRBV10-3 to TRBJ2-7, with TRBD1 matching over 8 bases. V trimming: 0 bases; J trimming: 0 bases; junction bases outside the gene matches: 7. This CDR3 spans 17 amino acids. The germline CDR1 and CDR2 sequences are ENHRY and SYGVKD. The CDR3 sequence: CAISESPYTGGSYEQYF. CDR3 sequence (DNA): TGTGCCATCAGTGAGTCGCCTTATACAGGGGGCTCCTACGAGCAGTACTTC.

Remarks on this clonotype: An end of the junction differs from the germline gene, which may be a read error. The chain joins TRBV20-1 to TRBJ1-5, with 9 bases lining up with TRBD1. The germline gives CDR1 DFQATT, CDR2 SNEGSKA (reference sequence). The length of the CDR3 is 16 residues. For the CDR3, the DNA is TGCAGTGCTGGAGACATACTCTCACAGGGGGCCCAGCCCCAGCATTTT. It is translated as CSAGDILSQGAQPQHF.

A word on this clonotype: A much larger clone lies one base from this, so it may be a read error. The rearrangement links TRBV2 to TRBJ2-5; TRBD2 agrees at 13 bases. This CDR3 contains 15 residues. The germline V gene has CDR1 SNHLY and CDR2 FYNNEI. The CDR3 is CTSSGLAGDQETQYF. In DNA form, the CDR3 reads TGTACCAGCAGTGGACTAGCGGGGGACCAAGAGACCCAGTACTTC.

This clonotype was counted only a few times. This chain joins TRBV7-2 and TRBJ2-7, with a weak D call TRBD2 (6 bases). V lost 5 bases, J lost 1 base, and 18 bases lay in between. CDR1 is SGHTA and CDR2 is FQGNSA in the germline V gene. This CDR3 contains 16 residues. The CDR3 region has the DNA TGTGCCAGCAGCCCCGGTTGGGGACTCCAATCCTACGAGCAGTACTTC. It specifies CASSPGWGLQSYEQYF.

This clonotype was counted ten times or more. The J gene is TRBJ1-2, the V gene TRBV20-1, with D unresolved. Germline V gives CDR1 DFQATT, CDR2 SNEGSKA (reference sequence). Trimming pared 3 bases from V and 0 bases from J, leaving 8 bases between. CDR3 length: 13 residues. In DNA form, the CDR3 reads TGCAGTGCTAGCCCCCTACCTAACTATGGCTACACCTTC. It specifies CSASPLPNYGYTF.

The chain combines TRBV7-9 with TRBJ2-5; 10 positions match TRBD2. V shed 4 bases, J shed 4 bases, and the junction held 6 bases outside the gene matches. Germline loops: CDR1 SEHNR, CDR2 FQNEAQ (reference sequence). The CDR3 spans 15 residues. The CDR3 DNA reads TGTGCCAGCAGCTCGAGCGGGGGGGCCCTAGAGACCCAGTACTTC. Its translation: CASSSSGGALETQYF.

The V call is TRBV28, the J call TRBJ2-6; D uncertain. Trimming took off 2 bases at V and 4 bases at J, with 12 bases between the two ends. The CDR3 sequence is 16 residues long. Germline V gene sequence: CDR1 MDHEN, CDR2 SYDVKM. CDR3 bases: TGTGCCAGCAGTTTAGGAGAGGTGACAGGGGCCAACGTCCTGACTTTC. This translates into CASSLGEVTGANVLTF.

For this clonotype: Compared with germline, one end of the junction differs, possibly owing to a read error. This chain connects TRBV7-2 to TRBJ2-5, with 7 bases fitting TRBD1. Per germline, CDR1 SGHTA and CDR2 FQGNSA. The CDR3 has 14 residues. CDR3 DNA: TGTGCCAGCAGCTTGGGGACAGTCCAAGGGACCCAGTACTTC. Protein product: CASSLGTVQGTQYF.